A selection of T cell receptor beta chains follows, all from one sample in a study of blood T cell repertoires in COVID-19. Libraries were prepared by immunoSEQ multiplex PCR; TCRdb keeps only in-frame clonotypes and omits some of them. The profile shows approximately 180,000 clones, more than 70% of them singletons. Sequencing used peripheral blood. Receptors were obtained from a human donor in a cohort sampled during active COVID-19. Both conserved end residues are part of each CDR3. Fields, in order: CDR3 protein, V gene, J gene.

CDR3 protein: CASSLTYPYNEQFF
V gene: TRBV7-9
J gene: TRBJ2-1

CDR3 protein: CASSSDMVETQYF
V gene: TRBV7-9
J gene: TRBJ2-5

CDR3 protein: CATSRTGGETDTQYF
V gene: TRBV24-1
J gene: TRBJ2-3

CDR3 protein: CASTQGQGAVGYTF
V gene: TRBV28
J gene: TRBJ1-2

CDR3 protein: CASSVSGASGNTIYF
V gene: TRBV9
J gene: TRBJ1-3

CDR3 protein: CASSLLLGTGGNEQFF
V gene: TRBV5-1
J gene: TRBJ2-1

CDR3 protein: CASGLDPGTYSPLHF
V gene: TRBV5-4
J gene: TRBJ1-6

CDR3 protein: CASRLYAASGSDEQYF
V gene: TRBV28
J gene: TRBJ2-7

CDR3 protein: CASRNVRLNPNTGELFF
V gene: TRBV19
J gene: TRBJ2-2

CDR3 protein: CASSDRQGMNEQFF
V gene: TRBV19
J gene: TRBJ2-1

CDR3 protein: CASSTQIGEQFF
V gene: TRBV5-1
J gene: TRBJ2-1

CDR3 protein: CAISAASGGSYEQYF
V gene: TRBV10-3
J gene: TRBJ2-7

CDR3 protein: CASTQGGGYTEAFF
V gene: TRBV6-6
J gene: TRBJ1-1

CDR3 protein: CASSPLSGSGAGELFF
V gene: TRBV18
J gene: TRBJ2-2

CDR3 protein: CASSQGASGAKSTDTQYF
V gene: TRBV4-3
J gene: TRBJ2-3